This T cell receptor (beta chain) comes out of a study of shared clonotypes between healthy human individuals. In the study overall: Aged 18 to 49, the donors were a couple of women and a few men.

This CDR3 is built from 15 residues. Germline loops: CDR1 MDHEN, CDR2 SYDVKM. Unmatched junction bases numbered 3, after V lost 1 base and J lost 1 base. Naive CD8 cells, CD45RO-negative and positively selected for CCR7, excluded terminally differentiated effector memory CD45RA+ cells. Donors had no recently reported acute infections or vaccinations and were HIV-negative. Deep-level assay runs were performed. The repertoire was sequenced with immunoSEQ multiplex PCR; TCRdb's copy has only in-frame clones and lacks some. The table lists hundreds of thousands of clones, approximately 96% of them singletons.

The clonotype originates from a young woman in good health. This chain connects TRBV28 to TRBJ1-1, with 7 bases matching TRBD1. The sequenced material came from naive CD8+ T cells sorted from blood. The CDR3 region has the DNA TGTGCCAGCAGTTTATCAAGGGGGCGGAACACTGAAGCTTTCTTT. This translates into CASSLSRGRNTEAFF.